This TCR beta chain was identified during a study of neurological immune-mediated disorders. TCRdb reprocessed the 5' RACE reads with MiXCR, giving one entry per CDR3 protein. The sample consists of roughly 70,000 distinct CDR3 sequences, approximately 5.2% of them appearing once. With 1 base removed from V and 4 bases from J, the gap between germline ends came to 9 bases. The germline V gene encodes CDR1 SGHKS and CDR2 YYEKEE (reference sequence). The CDR3 extends over 13 amino acids. This clonotype has ten or more counts. What it binds is not known. Study results and caveats: The multiple sclerosis repertoire cluster was not associated with any clinical or MRI feature.

Input material: PBMCs. The TCR originated in a young woman with multiple sclerosis. V and J are TRBV5-5 and TRBJ2-7; TRBD1 is a possible D gene (5 bases). CDR3 coding DNA: TGTGCCAGCAGCTTGATAAGGGGATACGAGCAGTACTTC. Residues: CASSLIRGYEQYF.